This T cell receptor (beta chain) derives from a study of blood T cells in healthy people across ages. Russia was home to the donors, healthy Caucasian individuals aged about 6 to 90. About this clonotype: Its antigen is currently unknown.

A second PCR of about 7 to 11 cycles used a sample-barcoded 5' primer and a J-beta primer mix. One entry per CDR3 protein results from TCRdb running MiXCR on the 5' RACE reads. Here the sample spans approximately 1.5 million distinct CDR3 sequences, roughly a third being singletons. Overall study findings and caveats: Naive T cell percentage showed a strong correlation with TCR beta diversity. The fall in TCR beta diversity per million T cells was roughly linear with age.

V was pared by 8 bases and J by 3 bases, with 27 bases between. Germline CDR1 reads ENHRY; CDR2 reads SYGVKD. The CDR3 consists of 18 residues. This chain connects TRBV10-3 to TRBJ2-3; the D gene is possibly TRBD2 (7 bases). Sequencing was performed on blood. The receptor was derived from a woman aged 25 to 45 in good health. CDR3 sequence (DNA): TGTGCCATCGGTCCACCTCACTCTAGCGGAGGGGGGACAGATACGCAGTATTTT. Translation gives CAIGPPHSSGGGTDTQYF.